These 18 T cell receptor beta chains were sequenced from one sample in a study of cytomegalovirus exposure and HLA in healthy donors. The protocol was immunoSEQ multiplex PCR, while the TCRdb copy is restricted to in-frame clones and leaves out a portion. The sample carries over 200,000 clones, around 90% recorded once. The sample taken for sequencing was PBMCs. Receptor source: a young woman in good health and CMV-seronegative.

This chain uses TRBV29-1 with TRBJ1-2; 7 positions agree with TRBD1. The J segment lost 4 bases and the V segment lost 7 bases, leaving 15 bases of the junction unmatched. The CDR3 consists of 15 residues. The germline CDR1 and CDR2 sequences are SQVTM and ANQGSEA. CDR3 in amino acids: CSADPRTGDGYGYTF. In DNA form, the CDR3 reads TGCAGCGCCGATCCCCGGACAGGAGATGGCTATGGCTACACCTTC.

The rearrangement joins TRBV9 to TRBJ2-7, with TRBD1 matching over 9 bases. Unmatched junction bases numbered 8, after V lost 4 bases and J lost 3 bases. Looked up from germline, CDR1 is SGDLS and CDR2 is YYNGEE. The CDR3 consists of 15 residues. CDR3 coding DNA: TGTGCCAGCAGCCCCGGGACAGGGAGTGACTACGAGCAGTACTTC. Translated, it gives CASSPGTGSDYEQYF.

The CDR3: CASSQELNQPQHF. Here the CDR3 DNA reads TGTGCCAGCAGCCAAGAATTAAATCAGCCCCAGCATTTT. The rearrangement uses TRBV14 and TRBJ1-5; D unresolved. With 0 bases removed from V and 4 bases from J, the gap between germline ends came to 4 bases. The CDR3 totals 13 residues. CDR1 is SGHDN and CDR2 is FVKESK in the germline V gene.

Only one count was recorded for this clone. The chain recombines TRBV6-5 with TRBJ2-7; no clear D gene. CDR3 length: 14 residues. CDR1 is MNHEY and CDR2 is SVGAGI in the germline V gene. V lost 0 bases to trimming and J lost 7 bases, with 13 bases between them. CDR3 nucleotide sequence: TGTGCCAGCAGTTACTCTCATGCCGGGCTGGAGCAGTACTTC. Its translation: CASSYSHAGLEQYF.

The chain has TRBV7-8 and TRBJ2-6; 11 bases line up with TRBD1. This CDR3 has 19 residues. Per germline, CDR1 SGHVS and CDR2 FQNEAQ. Trimming removed 5 bases from V and 0 bases from J; junction bases left unmatched: 9. This CDR3 reads CASSLIPGQGVSGANVLTF. For the CDR3, the DNA is TGTGCCAGCAGCCTAATCCCGGGACAGGGGGTCTCTGGGGCCAACGTCCTGACTTTC.

This CDR3 is CASSSGGTDTQYF. CDR3 bases: TGTGCCAGCAGCTCAGGGGGCACAGATACGCAGTATTTT. V gene TRBV5-6 combines with J gene TRBJ2-3; the D gene is possibly TRBD1 (6 bases). Trimming removed 3 bases at V and 1 base at J, with 6 bases between. Germline V gene data show CDR1 as SGHDT and CDR2 as YYEEEE. This CDR3 is built from 13 residues.

The chain uses TRBV11-2 and TRBJ2-2, with 7 nucleotides matching TRBD1. The germline V gene has CDR1 SGHAT and CDR2 FQNNGV. The CDR3 spans 14 residues. Trimming removed 5 bases from V and 5 bases from J; junction bases left unmatched: 5. The DNA of the CDR3 is TGTGCCAGCAGCCCCGGGACAGAGACCGGGGAGCTGTTTTTT. It codes for CASSPGTETGELFF.

This chain uses TRBV28 with TRBJ1-5; D remains unclear. The germline CDR1 and CDR2 sequences are MDHEN and SYDVKM. V dropped 8 bases and J dropped 0 bases, with 8 bases sitting between them. This CDR3 is 13 amino acids long. In DNA form, the CDR3 reads TGTGCCAGCTCCCCCTATAGCAATCAGCCCCAGCATTTT. Translation: CASSPYSNQPQHF.

V gene TRBV27 combines with J gene TRBJ1-5; 9 bases are a match to TRBD1. CDR1 MNHEY and CDR2 SMNVEV come from the germline V gene (reference sequence). The J segment lost 0 bases and the V segment lost 3 bases, leaving 12 bases of the junction unmatched. The CDR3 is 19 residues long. CDR3 sequence reads: CASSFSPGTGKYSNQPQHF. CDR3 DNA: TGTGCCAGCAGTTTCAGCCCCGGGACAGGGAAGTATAGCAATCAGCCCCAGCATTTT.

The J gene is TRBJ2-7, the V gene TRBV6-1; 10 bases align to TRBD2. From germline, CDR1 is MNHNS and CDR2 SASEGT. V lost 5 bases and J lost 1; bases outside the gene matches: 2. This CDR3 contains 14 residues. The DNA of the CDR3 is TGTGCCAGCAGTACTAGCGGGACGTCCTACGAGCAGTACTTC. Translating it yields CASSTSGTSYEQYF.

V and J are TRBV30 and TRBJ2-7, with 8 nucleotides matching TRBD2. Germline assignment: CDR1 GTSNPN and CDR2 SVGIG (reference sequence). The CDR3 sequence is 16 residues long. The V and J ends lost 2 bases and 4 bases, in that order; junction bases with no gene match: 13. The CDR3 sequence: CAWSPQGTSKIYEQYF. DNA for the CDR3: TGTGCCTGGAGTCCCCAGGGGACTAGTAAAATTTACGAGCAGTACTTC.

This clone was seen more than once but under ten times. The chain joins TRBV19 to TRBJ2-4; D tentatively fits TRBD1 or TRBD2 (6 bases each). The germline V and J ends were trimmed by 5 bases and 8 bases, with 13 bases remaining between them. This CDR3 spans 13 amino acids. The germline V gene encodes CDR1 LNHDA and CDR2 SQIVND (reference sequence). The CDR3 loop is CASSLQGGYIQYF. In DNA, the CDR3 is TGTGCCAGTAGTTTACAGGGAGGATACATTCAGTACTTC.

This sequence joins TRBV11-2 and TRBJ2-7, with TRBD1 as a possible D gene (5 bases). Trimming cost V 5 bases and J 5 bases, with 10 bases left between them. This CDR3 has 12 residues. CDR1 SGHAT and CDR2 FQNNGV come from the germline V gene. DNA of the CDR3: TGTGCCAGCAGCGCGGACACCCACGAGCAGTACTTC. Encoded protein: CASSADTHEQYF.

The chain uses TRBV19 and TRBJ2-7; either TRBD1 or TRBD2 may supply D (5 bases each). This CDR3 contains 13 residues. CDR1 and CDR2 (germline): LNHDA, SQIVND (reference sequence). Trimming left V 9 bases short and J 0 bases short, with 12 bases between. CDR3 region: CASSWGISYEQYF. In nucleotides, the CDR3 is TGTGCCAGCTCCTGGGGGATCTCCTACGAGCAGTACTTC.

V usage is TRBV27 and J usage is TRBJ1-5; 8 bases fit TRBD1. Germline V lookup: CDR1 MNHEY, CDR2 SMNVEV (reference sequence). The CDR3 contains 17 residues. Trimming at V came to 3 bases and at J to 0 bases, leaving 7 bases not matched to a gene. The CDR3 here is CASSFGQGPYSNQPQHF. CDR3 nucleotides: TGTGCCAGCAGTTTCGGACAGGGCCCGTATAGCAATCAGCCCCAGCATTTT.

This chain uses TRBV14 with TRBJ2-7, with unresolved D. The CDR3 length is 12 residues. V dropped 8 bases and J dropped 1 base, with 9 bases sitting between them. CDR1 is SGHDN, CDR2 FVKESK, per germline. The CDR3 loop reads CASGIGSYEQYF. CDR3 coding DNA: TGTGCCAGCGGGATCGGATCCTACGAGCAGTACTTC.

This chain links TRBV4-1 with TRBJ2-5, with D possibly TRBD2 on 5 matching bases. The V gene's germline CDR1 is MGHRA and CDR2 YSYEKL. CDR3 length: 15 amino acids. Trimming stripped 0 bases from V and 5 bases from J, with 13 bases between. Here the CDR3 reads CASSQDGGTRETQYF. The CDR3 DNA follows: TGCGCCAGCAGCCAAGACGGTGGCACTAGGGAGACCCAGTACTTC.

The chain uses TRBV7-2 and TRBJ2-2; D is possibly TRBD1 (6 bases). This CDR3 region has 15 residues. V was clipped by 5 bases and J by 1 base, with 11 bases between them. CDR1 is SGHTA and CDR2 is FQGNSA in the germline V gene. The CDR3 loop is CASSAQGLNTGELFF. CDR3 nucleotides: TGTGCCAGCAGCGCACAGGGCCTGAACACCGGGGAGCTGTTTTTT. Supplemented by reference TRBV7-2 and TRBJ2-2, the full variable domain reads GAGVSQSPSNKVTEKGKDVELRCDPISGHTALYWYRQSLGQGLEFLIYFQGNSAPDKSGLPSDRFSAERTGGSVSTLTIQRTQQEDSAVYLCASSAQGLNTGELFFGEGSRLTVL.